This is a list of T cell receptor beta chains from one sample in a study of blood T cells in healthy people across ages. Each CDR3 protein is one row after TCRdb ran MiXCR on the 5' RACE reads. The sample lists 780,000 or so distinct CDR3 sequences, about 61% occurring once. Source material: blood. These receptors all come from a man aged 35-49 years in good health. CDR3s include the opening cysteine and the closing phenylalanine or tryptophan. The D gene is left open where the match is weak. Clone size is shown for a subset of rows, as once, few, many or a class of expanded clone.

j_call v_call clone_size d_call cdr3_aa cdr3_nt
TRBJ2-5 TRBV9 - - CASSVEGLGRETQYF TGTGCCAGCAGCGTAGAGGGCCTAGGGAGGGAGACCCAGTACTTC
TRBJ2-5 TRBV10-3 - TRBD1 CAISEGRGRETQYF TGTGCCATCAGTGAGGGCAGGGGGAGAGAGACCCAGTACTTC
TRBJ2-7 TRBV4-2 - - CASSHLDSYEQYF TGTGCCAGCAGCCACCTTGACTCCTACGAGCAGTACTTC
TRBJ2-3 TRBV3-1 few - CASSRGRGVDTQYF TGTGCCAGCAGCCGGGGACGTGGCGTGGATACGCAGTATTTT
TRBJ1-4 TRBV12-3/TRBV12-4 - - CASSARTARAEKLFF TGTGCCAGCAGCGCCCGGACAGCCAGGGCGGAAAAACTGTTTTTT
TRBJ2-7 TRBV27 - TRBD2 CAGRRPGLALNEQYF TGTGCCGGCAGACGTCCGGGACTAGCCCTGAACGAGCAGTACTTC
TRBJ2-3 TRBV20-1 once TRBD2 CSARDRLREGEDTQYF TGCAGTGCTAGAGATCGGTTGCGGGAGGGCGAAGATACGCAGTATTTT
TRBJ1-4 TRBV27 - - CASSSLGQQDEKLFF TGTGCCAGCAGTTCCCTCGGGCAGCAAGATGAAAAACTGTTTTTT
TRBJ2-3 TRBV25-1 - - CASSDGRLSTDTQYF TGTGCCAGCAGTGACGGTCGGCTCAGCACAGATACGCAGTATTTT
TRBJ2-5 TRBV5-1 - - CASSLASRGLRQETQYF TGCGCCAGCAGCTTGGCCAGTCGTGGACTACGACAAGAGACCCAGTACTTC
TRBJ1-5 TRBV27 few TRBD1 CASSLLWDRGSNQPQHF TGTGCCAGCAGTTTGTTATGGGACAGGGGAAGCAATCAGCCCCAGCATTTT
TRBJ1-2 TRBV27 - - CASSNRVGGYTF TGTGCCAGTTCGAACAGGGTAGGAGGCTACACCTTC
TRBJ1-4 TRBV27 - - CASSSTGPEKLFF TGTGCCAGCAGTTCCACCGGACCGGAAAAACTGTTTTTT
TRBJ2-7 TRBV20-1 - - CSARDRRTNSYEQYF TGCAGTGCTAGAGATCGGCGGACGAACTCCTACGAGCAGTACTTC
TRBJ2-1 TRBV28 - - CASKVPIGNEQFF TGTGCCAGCAAAGTCCCCATTGGGAATGAGCAGTTCTTC
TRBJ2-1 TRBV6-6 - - CASSFELAVSYNEQFF TGTGCCAGCAGTTTCGAACTAGCCGTCTCCTACAATGAGCAGTTCTTC
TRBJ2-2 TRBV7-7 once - CASTPTGNTGELFF TGTGCTAGCACCCCGACAGGGAACACCGGGGAGCTGTTTTTT
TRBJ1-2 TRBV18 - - CASARSGYGYTF TGTGCCAGCGCACGGTCGGGTTATGGCTACACCTTC
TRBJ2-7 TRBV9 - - CASSVGGSTYDQYF TGTGCCAGCAGCGTAGGGGGTTCGACCTACGACCAGTACTTC